Listed below are T cell receptor beta chains from one sample, sequenced in a study of T cells after posttransplantation cyclophosphamide. Clones were read by immunoSEQ multiplex PCR, and TCRdb kept only the in-frame ones, dropping some. This table holds 35,000 to 45,000 clones, roughly 78% found once. The sample in question was CD4+ T cells sorted from blood, obtained 1,700 to 2,000 days after a stem cell transplant with posttransplant cyclophosphamide. The receptors derive from a female patient aged 40 to 55 who received an allogeneic stem cell transplant from a related donor, was CMV-positive, and had no GVHD. The graft donor may have contributed some T cells. Each CDR3 is given with its conserved first and last residue. A D gene is named only where the DNA matches it firmly. Some rows have no size entry. The others give once, few or many, or a class for an expanded clone.

v_call: TRBV30; d_call: TRBD1; j_call: TRBJ1-1; clone_size: NA; cdr3_nt: TGTGCCTGGTACCCCTCTGAGGGGGCGCTGGGAACTGAAGCTTTCTTT; cdr3_aa: CAWYPSEGALGTEAFF
v_call: TRBV19; d_call: TRBD1; j_call: TRBJ1-5; clone_size: NA; cdr3_nt: TGTGCCAGTAGTACGGGACAGGATGGACAGCCCCAGCATTTT; cdr3_aa: CASSTGQDGQPQHF
v_call: TRBV19; d_call: TRBD1; j_call: TRBJ1-2; clone_size: NA; cdr3_nt: TGTGCCAGTACCGTGGACAGGAACTATGGCTACACCTTC; cdr3_aa: CASTVDRNYGYTF
v_call: TRBV6-6; d_call: NA; j_call: TRBJ1-5; clone_size: few; cdr3_nt: TGTGCCAGCAGTTACGTTCGCGGTAGCAATCAGCCCCAGCATTTT; cdr3_aa: CASSYVRGSNQPQHF
v_call: TRBV4-1; d_call: TRBD1; j_call: TRBJ1-2; clone_size: NA; cdr3_nt: TGCGCCAGCAGCCAAGACCCCAGGGGGCTTGGCTACACCTTC; cdr3_aa: CASSQDPRGLGYTF
v_call: TRBV5-1; d_call: NA; j_call: TRBJ2-7; clone_size: NA; cdr3_nt: TGCGCCAGCAGGGACAGCTCCTACGAGCAGTACTTC; cdr3_aa: CASRDSSYEQYF
v_call: TRBV10-3; d_call: NA; j_call: TRBJ1-6; clone_size: NA; cdr3_nt: TGTGCCATCAGGTCCTCCCTTAATTCACCCCTCCACTTT; cdr3_aa: CAIRSSLNSPLHF
v_call: TRBV4-2; d_call: TRBD2; j_call: TRBJ2-3; clone_size: NA; cdr3_nt: TGTGCCAGCAGCCAAGAAAGCGGGGGTGCTAGCACAGATACGCAGTATTTT; cdr3_aa: CASSQESGGASTDTQYF
v_call: TRBV19; d_call: NA; j_call: TRBJ1-5; clone_size: NA; cdr3_nt: TGTGCCAGTAGTACCGAAGGCCCGGGGGGTCAGCCCCAGCATTTT; cdr3_aa: CASSTEGPGGQPQHF
v_call: TRBV20-1; d_call: NA; j_call: TRBJ2-5; clone_size: NA; cdr3_nt: TGCAGTGCTGGGACTGGGGAGACCCAGTACTTC; cdr3_aa: CSAGTGETQYF
v_call: TRBV5-1; d_call: TRBD1; j_call: TRBJ2-1; clone_size: NA; cdr3_nt: TGCGCCAGCGACCTTTCCTCCTGGACAGGATCCTACAATGAGCAGTTCTTC; cdr3_aa: CASDLSSWTGSYNEQFF
v_call: TRBV4-3; d_call: NA; j_call: TRBJ2-3; clone_size: once; cdr3_nt: TGCGCCAGCAGCCAAGACTTAAGGGCAGGGGGAGGAGATACGCAGTATTTT; cdr3_aa: CASSQDLRAGGGDTQYF
v_call: TRBV4-2; d_call: NA; j_call: TRBJ1-2; clone_size: NA; cdr3_nt: TGTGCCAGCAGCCAAGATTTTTCGGGGGACTATGGCTACACCTTC; cdr3_aa: CASSQDFSGDYGYTF
v_call: TRBV19; d_call: NA; j_call: TRBJ2-7; clone_size: few; cdr3_nt: TGTGCCAGTAGTAGAGGACAGTACGAGCAGTACTTC; cdr3_aa: CASSRGQYEQYF